These T cell receptor beta chains were read from a single sample in a study of cytomegalovirus exposure and HLA in healthy donors. The method was immunoSEQ multiplex PCR; TCRdb's version includes in-frame clones alone and lacks a portion of them. Of 150,000 to 200,000 clones listed, over 60% are singletons. The sequenced sample was PBMCs. The receptor source for this set is a female donor in good health and CMV-seronegative. Both conserved end residues are part of each CDR3. A D gene is named only where the DNA matches it firmly. Clone size is stated in some rows and not others, as once, few, many or a class when expanded.

J: TRBJ1-1
size: -
V: TRBV30
D: -
CDR3: CAWRRGAVSEAFF
DNA: TGTGCCTGGAGGCGGGGGGCCGTATCTGAAGCTTTCTTT

J: TRBJ2-1
size: few
V: TRBV29-1
D: -
CDR3: CSALQGSSGYNEQFF
DNA: TGCAGCGCCCTGCAGGGGTCTTCTGGGTACAATGAGCAGTTCTTC

J: TRBJ1-5
size: -
V: TRBV19
D: TRBD1
CDR3: CASKGQGDQPQHF
DNA: TGTGCCAGTAAGGGACAGGGCGATCAGCCCCAGCATTTT

J: TRBJ1-2
size: -
V: TRBV18
D: -
CDR3: CASTPGGQFGYTF
DNA: TGTGCCAGCACCCCCGGCGGGCAGTTTGGCTACACCTTC

J: TRBJ2-7
size: -
V: TRBV5-5
D: -
CDR3: CASSSRFYEQYF
DNA: TGTGCCAGCAGCTCGCGATTCTACGAGCAGTACTTC

J: TRBJ1-1
size: -
V: TRBV29-1
D: -
CDR3: CSVVGRMNTEAFF
DNA: TGCAGCGTTGTCGGCAGGATGAACACTGAAGCTTTCTTT

J: TRBJ1-2
size: -
V: TRBV9
D: TRBD1
CDR3: CASSVDRDRNYGYTF
DNA: TGTGCCAGCAGCGTAGATAGGGACAGGAACTATGGCTACACCTTC

J: TRBJ1-2
size: once
V: TRBV19
D: TRBD1
CDR3: CASREKGAYGYTF
DNA: TGTGCCAGTAGAGAGAAGGGGGCCTATGGCTACACCTTC

J: TRBJ2-1
size: few
V: TRBV5-1
D: TRBD2
CDR3: CASSLGNSGNDEQFF
DNA: TGCGCCAGCAGCTTGGGGAATAGCGGGAACGATGAGCAGTTCTTC

J: TRBJ2-2
size: -
V: TRBV19
D: -
CDR3: CASSTQGRYGELFF
DNA: TGTGCCAGTAGTACCCAGGGGAGATACGGGGAGCTGTTTTTT

J: TRBJ1-1
size: -
V: TRBV4-1
D: TRBD1
CDR3: CASSQAYRGLGNTEAFF
DNA: TGCGCCAGCAGCCAGGCCTACAGGGGGCTAGGGAACACTGAAGCTTTCTTT

J: TRBJ2-1
size: -
V: TRBV7-9
D: -
CDR3: CASSLDGLDNEQFF
DNA: TGTGCCAGCAGCTTAGATGGGCTCGACAATGAGCAGTTCTTC

J: TRBJ2-7
size: once
V: TRBV19
D: TRBD1
CDR3: CASSMSGTGAYVQYF
DNA: TGTGCCAGTAGTATGTCCGGGACAGGGGCCTACGTGCAGTACTTC

J: TRBJ1-3
size: -
V: TRBV30
D: -
CDR3: CAWSGGLPGNTIYF
DNA: TGTGCCTGGAGTGGGGGGCTCCCAGGAAACACCATATATTTT

J: TRBJ1-5
size: once
V: TRBV19
D: -
CDR3: CASSPPLGRGMEPQHF
DNA: TGTGCCAGTAGTCCCCCATTGGGGAGGGGAATGGAGCCCCAGCATTTT

J: TRBJ2-7
size: -
V: TRBV7-2
D: -
CDR3: CASSQDGAYEQYF
DNA: TGTGCCAGCAGCCAAGACGGGGCCTACGAGCAGTACTTC

J: TRBJ1-2
size: once
V: TRBV11-3
D: -
CDR3: CASSHSTPGGGNYGYTF
DNA: TGTGCCAGCAGCCATAGCACACCGGGGGGGGGAAACTATGGCTACACCTTC

J: TRBJ1-2
size: -
V: TRBV30
D: TRBD1
CDR3: CAWWTGGAYGYTF
DNA: TGTGCCTGGTGGACAGGGGGTGCTTATGGCTACACCTTC

J: TRBJ1-6
size: -
V: TRBV28
D: -
CDR3: CASRVGLRNSPLHF
DNA: TGTGCCAGCAGGGTGGGACTGCGAAATTCACCCCTCCACTTT

J: TRBJ2-6
size: -
V: TRBV3-1/TRBV3-2
D: TRBD2
CDR3: CASLTSGSW
DNA: TGTGCCAGCCTTACTAGCGGGAGTTGG

J: TRBJ2-3
size: -
V: TRBV28
D: TRBD2
CDR3: CASRKPAGKADTQYF
DNA: TGTGCCAGCAGAAAACCAGCGGGGAAGGCAGATACGCAGTATTTT

J: TRBJ2-1
size: few
V: TRBV13
D: TRBD2
CDR3: CASSLMASGRDEQFF
DNA: TGTGCCAGCAGCTTAATGGCTAGCGGAAGGGATGAGCAGTTCTTC

J: TRBJ2-7
size: -
V: TRBV29-1
D: TRBD1
CDR3: CSVEVGQGREQYF
DNA: TGCAGCGTTGAGGTGGGACAGGGGAGGGAGCAGTACTTC

J: TRBJ1-6
size: -
V: TRBV28
D: TRBD1
CDR3: CASSSAGGSLFLNSPLHF
DNA: TGTGCCAGCAGTTCCGCAGGGGGCTCCCTTTTTCTTAATTCACCCCTCCACTTT

J: TRBJ2-3
size: few
V: TRBV10-1
D: TRBD1
CDR3: CASRYDRGLQGGGLDTQYF
DNA: TGCGCCAGCAGATATGACAGGGGGCTACAAGGAGGAGGATTGGATACGCAGTATTTT

J: TRBJ2-3
size: -
V: TRBV19
D: -
CDR3: CASGGWGSTDTQYF
DNA: TGTGCCAGTGGGGGGTGGGGGAGCACAGATACGCAGTATTTT

J: TRBJ2-1
size: -
V: TRBV6-5
D: TRBD1
CDR3: CASSYVGQGAYNEQFF
DNA: TGTGCCAGCAGTTACGTTGGACAGGGCGCCTACAATGAGCAGTTCTTC

J: TRBJ2-5
size: -
V: TRBV29-1
D: -
CDR3: CSGTVGETQYF
DNA: TGCAGCGGAACGGTTGGAGAGACCCAGTACTTC

J: TRBJ2-5
size: -
V: TRBV7-9
D: -
CDR3: CASSLKSGFQETQYF
DNA: TGTGCCAGCAGCTTAAAATCGGGGTTCCAGGAGACCCAGTACTTC

J: TRBJ1-4
size: -
V: TRBV28
D: -
CDR3: CASSLGGEKIEKLFF
DNA: TGTGCCAGCAGTTTAGGCGGGGAGAAGATTGAAAAACTGTTTTTT

J: TRBJ1-2
size: -
V: TRBV4-2
D: -
CDR3: CASSQDLQGNYGYTF
DNA: TGTGCCAGCAGCCAAGATCTGCAGGGGAACTATGGCTACACCTTC

J: TRBJ2-7
size: -
V: TRBV7-2
D: TRBD2
CDR3: CASSSAGGPQYEQYF
DNA: TGTGCCAGCAGCTCTGCGGGAGGGCCGCAGTACGAGCAGTACTTC

J: TRBJ2-3
size: -
V: TRBV5-1
D: TRBD1
CDR3: CASSNTGVASTDTQYF
DNA: TGCGCCAGCAGCAATACAGGGGTTGCTAGCACAGATACGCAGTATTTT

J: TRBJ2-3
size: -
V: TRBV6-4
D: -
CDR3: CASGPRTNRTQYF
DNA: TGTGCCAGCGGCCCAAGGACTAATCGAACGCAGTATTTT

J: TRBJ1-4
size: -
V: TRBV18
D: -
CDR3: CASSPGGLATNEKLFF
DNA: TGTGCCAGCTCACCAGGTGGACTCGCAACTAATGAAAAACTGTTTTTT

J: TRBJ2-5
size: -
V: TRBV9
D: -
CDR3: CASSVGGQETQYF
DNA: TGTGCCAGCAGCGTAGGAGGTCAAGAGACCCAGTACTTC

J: TRBJ1-6
size: -
V: TRBV5-4
D: -
CDR3: CASSLAGTNNSPLHF
DNA: TGTGCCAGCAGCTTGGCGGGAACAAATAATTCACCCCTCCACTTT

J: TRBJ1-5
size: -
V: TRBV6-5
D: -
CDR3: CASSYSNAGNQPQHF
DNA: TGTGCCAGCAGTTACTCGAACGCAGGGAATCAGCCCCAGCATTTT

J: TRBJ2-7
size: -
V: TRBV11-2
D: -
CDR3: CASSLFGVEQYF
DNA: TGTGCCAGCAGCTTATTCGGGGTCGAGCAGTACTTC

J: TRBJ1-1
size: -
V: TRBV19
D: -
CDR3: CASSSTSLQILTEAFF
DNA: TGTGCCAGTAGTTCAACTTCCCTACAGATTCTAACTGAAGCTTTCTTT

J: TRBJ2-1
size: -
V: TRBV7-2
D: TRBD2
CDR3: CASSLVSGGAGDEQFF
DNA: TGTGCCAGCAGCTTAGTTAGCGGGGGGGCCGGAGATGAGCAGTTCTTC

J: TRBJ1-3
size: -
V: TRBV6-6
D: -
CDR3: CASSPRGGPSGNTIYF
DNA: TGTGCCAGCAGTCCGAGGGGGGGGCCCTCTGGAAACACCATATATTTT

J: TRBJ2-1
size: -
V: TRBV6-5
D: TRBD2
CDR3: CASRPTSGRWNEQFF
DNA: TGTGCCAGCAGACCAACTAGCGGGAGGTGGAATGAGCAGTTCTTC

J: TRBJ2-3
size: few
V: TRBV5-6
D: TRBD2
CDR3: CASSPKRGRGDTQYF
DNA: TGTGCCAGCAGCCCAAAGCGGGGACGGGGGGATACGCAGTATTTT

J: TRBJ1-2
size: -
V: TRBV27
D: -
CDR3: CASSPLGGGYGYTF
DNA: TGTGCCAGCAGTCCCCTTGGGGGAGGCTATGGCTACACCTTC

J: TRBJ2-4
size: -
V: TRBV2
D: TRBD2
CDR3: CASRKREGAKNIQYF
DNA: TGTGCCAGCAGGAAACGGGAGGGGGCCAAAAACATTCAGTACTTC

J: TRBJ2-3
size: -
V: TRBV19
D: TRBD1
CDR3: CASTGTVIGTDTQYF
DNA: TGTGCCAGTACCGGGACAGTCATAGGGACAGATACGCAGTATTTT

J: TRBJ1-3
size: -
V: TRBV9
D: -
CDR3: CASSVEARGTGNTIYF
DNA: TGTGCCAGCAGCGTAGAGGCAAGGGGCACTGGAAACACCATATATTTT

J: TRBJ1-2
size: -
V: TRBV7-2
D: -
CDR3: CASSLDLSRGYGYTF
DNA: TGTGCCAGCAGCTTAGACCTCAGTCGCGGGTATGGCTACACCTTC

J: TRBJ2-5
size: -
V: TRBV18
D: TRBD1
CDR3: CASSPGQGAVQETQYF
DNA: TGTGCCAGCTCACCTGGACAGGGGGCGGTCCAAGAGACCCAGTACTTC

J: TRBJ1-1
size: -
V: TRBV6-1
D: -
CDR3: CASSDFGGVNTEAFF
DNA: TGTGCCAGCAGTGATTTCGGGGGGGTGAACACTGAAGCTTTCTTT

J: TRBJ2-3
size: -
V: TRBV5-4
D: TRBD2
CDR3: CASGLAGVNTQYF
DNA: TGTGCCAGCGGTCTAGCGGGGGTGAATACGCAGTATTTT

J: TRBJ2-7
size: -
V: TRBV28
D: -
CDR3: CASSLNQGGYEQYF
DNA: TGTGCCAGCAGTTTAAATCAGGGTGGCTACGAGCAGTACTTC

J: TRBJ1-1
size: -
V: TRBV5-4
D: TRBD1
CDR3: CASSLGGAGGNTEAFF
DNA: TGTGCCAGCAGCTTGGGAGGGGCAGGGGGGAACACTGAAGCTTTCTTT